The clone carrying this TCR beta chain was recorded many times. Its antigen is currently unknown. This record belongs to a study of identical twins. MiXCR was run by TCRdb on the 5' RACE reads, yielding one entry per CDR3 protein. The table lists under 400,000 distinct CDR3 sequences, approximately 10% of them singletons. The CDR3 is 19 amino acids. Looked up from germline, CDR1 is SGHDN and CDR2 is FVKESK. V lost 0 bases, J lost 4 bases, and 14 bases stayed unmatched. Overall study results and limits: Cord blood's abundant beta clonotypes had fewer insertions, unlike memory repertoires.

The chain links TRBV14 to TRBJ2-5, with TRBD2 matching over 10 bases. The sample was naive T cells sorted from blood. This receptor was taken from a woman in her fifties or sixties in good health. The CDR3 DNA follows: TGTGCCAGCAGCCAAGATCGGCTAGCGGGAGTTTCCCTAGGAGAGACCCAGTACTTC. Encoded protein: CASSQDRLAGVSLGETQYF.